This TCR beta chain was identified in a study of T cells in Graves' hyperthyroidism and ophthalmopathy. As for the study in general: Peripheral blood was collected at initial diagnosis, before any treatment. Overall study results and limits: Most clonotypes expanded in thyroid above 0.001 were likewise present in blood. Ophthalmopathy and stable hyperthyroidism were told apart by a 13 V-J model.

This clonotype was observed a few times. Its antigen is unidentified. V gave up 2 bases and J gave up 5 bases, with 14 bases separating them. This CDR3 has 14 residues. Germline CDR1 reads SGHRS; CDR2 reads YFSETQ. Uncontrolled infection, other autoimmune disease, pregnancy or lactation barred patients from enrollment. Authors of the study amplified TCR beta CDR3 regions from RNA transcripts. The TCR CDR3 was amplified in a first-round RT-PCR using the HTBI primer set. Using its own MiXCR run on the multiplex PCR reads, TCRdb lists one record per CDR3 protein. The sample records about 380,000 distinct CDR3 sequences, about 13% being singletons.

The sequenced sample consisted of blood. The TCR comes from a man aged 25 to 40 with Graves' hyperthyroidism that later progressed to Graves' ophthalmopathy. The rearrangement joins TRBV5-1 to TRBJ2-7; D possibly corresponds to TRBD1 (6 bases). The DNA for the CDR3 is TGCGCCAGCAGCTTCGGGCAGGGGTTCAACGAGCAGTACTTC. This gives the protein CASSFGQGFNEQYF.